This entry describes one TCR beta chain. Antigen specificity is unknown. The junction had 12 bases not matched to a gene; V was cut back by 7 bases and J by 9 bases. Germline-derived CDR1 and CDR2 are MNHNS and SASEGT. The CDR3 contains 15 residues. The sample originates from a study of identical twins. Findings and caveats of the study: Rather than following the same donors, the conclusions depended on cross-sectional statistical analysis. Weaker excess twin sharing was observed in beta out-of-frame sequences.

TCRdb re-called the 5' RACE reads through MiXCR, storing one row per CDR3 protein. The data contain roughly 720,000 distinct CDR3 sequences, about 20% of them singletons. These data also formed part of another study, on T cells expressing NK-cell markers. That source reports: It was sorted CD3+CD56-NKG2C+, CD3+CD56+NKG2C- and CD3+CD56+NKG2C+ T cells that provided the TCR beta repertoires. The study did not resolve the HCMV specificity of expanded NKG2C+ T cell clones.

The J gene is TRBJ2-1, the V gene TRBV6-1, with 10 bases matching TRBD2. The TCR was taken from a woman aged 18-30 years in good health. Sequences were obtained from PBMCs. The CDR3 loop reads CASISDSGRGGEQFF. The CDR3 DNA sequence: TGTGCCAGCATCTCCGACAGCGGGAGGGGTGGTGAGCAGTTCTTC.